The T cell receptor beta chain described here comes from a study of T cells in Graves' hyperthyroidism and ophthalmopathy. The germline V gene encodes CDR1 SNHLY and CDR2 FYNNEI. The CDR3 extends over 11 amino acids. Among the patients, aged 18 to 65, hyperthyroidism was newly diagnosed and had lasted under 2 months. Uncontrolled infections, other autoimmune diseases, pregnancy or lactation led to exclusion of patients. TCR beta CDR3 regions were amplified from RNA transcripts. The primer set for the first-round RT-PCR of the TCR CDR3 was HTBI. TCRdb re-called the multiplex PCR reads with MiXCR, one entry per CDR3 protein. The top ten hold 7.9% of the sample, which has fewer than 350,000 distinct CDR3 sequences, approximately 15% seen once. This clonotype was detected ten times or more. The antigen remains undetermined. The germline gene is not matched at one end of the junction; a read error may be the cause.

Findings of the study overall: The model predicted ophthalmopathy a median around six months before onset. Blood also carried most thyroid clonotypes expanded above 0.001.

This chain links TRBV2 with TRBJ2-3, with D unresolved. The specimen was blood. The receptor's source is a woman aged 40-49 years with Graves' hyperthyroidism. The CDR3 region is CANSEGYTQYF. DNA for the CDR3: TGTGCCAACAGTGAAGGATATACGCAGTATTTT. The entire variable domain, with the rest obtained from reference TRBV2 and TRBJ2-3, is as follows: EPEVTQTPSHQVTQMGQEVILRCVPISNHLYFYWYRQILGQKVEFLVSFYNNEISEKSEIFDDQFSVERPDGSNFTLKIRSTKLEDSAMYFCANSEGYTQYFGPGTRLTVL.